The T cell receptor (beta chain) described here comes from a study of STAT5B mutations in CD4+ large granular lymphocyte leukemia. In the study's own analysis: Productive clonotypes were detectable down to 2.59 x 10-5 frequency. Assay used: immunoSEQ multiplex PCR; TCRdb lists only in-frame clones, some missing. That table gives V, J and clone size, and the DNA gave D and trimming. The table lists 7,000 to 9,500 clones, about 90% of them singletons. The germline V and J ends were trimmed by 4 bases and 2 bases, with 12 bases remaining between them. The CDR3 covers 14 residues. Germline-derived CDR1 and CDR2 are LNHDA and SQIVND (reference sequence).

The sequencing input was PBMCs. The sequence came from a woman aged 70-85 years with CD4+ T-cell large granular lymphocyte leukemia. The V gene is TRBV19, the J gene TRBJ2-7; D possibly corresponds to TRBD2 (6 bases). The chain's CDR3 is CASSRGEGAYEQYF. For the CDR3, the DNA is TGTGCCAGTAGTAGGGGGGAAGGGGCCTACGAGCAGTACTTC. The full variable domain, its missing parts supplied by reference TRBV19 and TRBJ2-7, is DGGITQSPKYLFRKEGQNVTLSCEQNLNHDAMYWYRQDPGQGLRLIYYSQIVNDFQKGDIAEGYSVSREKKESFPLTVTSAQKNPTAFYLCASSRGEGAYEQYFGPGTRLTVT.